This TCR beta chain comes out of a study of CD8 T cells in ankylosing spondylitis. Overall study findings and caveats: A motif in TCR beta, a set of eight highly homologous variants, appeared characteristic of ankylosing spondylitis blood. In synovial fluid and blood from reactive arthritis, some motif variants were previously reported. Enrichment of disease-linked clones was reportedly significant in matched ankylosing spondylitis synovial fluid.

This clonotype was recorded many times. Antigen: not known. The authors made TCR beta libraries by quantitative 5'-RACE with molecular barcodes. MiXCR, run by TCRdb on the 5' RACE reads, gives a single entry per CDR3 protein. This repertoire shows a few hundred thousand distinct CDR3 sequences, 8% to 11% found once; its top ten account for approximately 20%. This clonotype was sampled from a male donor with ankylosing spondylitis or in good health (not recorded which). Sample: blood, either unsorted or a sorted T cell fraction (not recorded which).

The CDR3 nucleotides are TGCAGTGCTAGAGGACTAGCGGGGGCCGCGAACACCGGGGAGCTGTTTTTT. Its translation is CSARGLAGAANTGELFF. This chain uses TRBV20-1 with TRBJ2-2; 12 positions match TRBD2. This CDR3 spans 17 amino acids. Per germline, CDR1 DFQATT and CDR2 SNEGSKA (reference sequence). J was trimmed by 0 bases and V by 1 base; bases with no gene match: 3.